A selection of T cell receptor beta chains follows, all from one sample in a study of CD8 T cells in Susac syndrome. From the immunoSEQ multiplex PCR reads, TCRdb called clonotypes with MiXCR, one entry per CDR3 protein. The sample contains about 400,000 distinct CDR3 sequences, around 85% of which appear only once. Sequences were obtained from CD8+ T cells from PBMCs. The receptors come from a human donor with multiple sclerosis. CDR3s include the opening cysteine and the closing phenylalanine or tryptophan. The order of the fields is clone size, J gene, D gene, V gene, CDR3 DNA, CDR3 protein. The D gene is left open where the match is weak. Expanded clones get a size class; other rows say once, few or many, or leave the size out.

clone size: once
J gene: TRBJ2-7
D gene: .
V gene: TRBV7-2
CDR3 DNA: TGTGCCAGCAGCGCCATTGGGACGGCCTACGAGCAGTACTTC
CDR3 protein: CASSAIGTAYEQYF

clone size: .
J gene: TRBJ1-6
D gene: TRBD1
V gene: TRBV5-6
CDR3 DNA: TGTGCCAGCAGCTTGCGACAGGGCCACCTTTCACCCCTCCACTTT
CDR3 protein: CASSLRQGHLSPLHF

clone size: .
J gene: TRBJ2-1
D gene: .
V gene: TRBV19
CDR3 DNA: TGTGCCAGTAGTATGGCCGGGCTGGCCTACAATGAGCAGTTCTTC
CDR3 protein: CASSMAGLAYNEQFF

clone size: .
J gene: TRBJ1-1
D gene: .
V gene: TRBV5-1
CDR3 DNA: TGCGCCAGCAGCTTGGGGGTTTTGGCGGACACTGAAGCTTTCTTT
CDR3 protein: CASSLGVLADTEAFF

clone size: .
J gene: TRBJ1-2
D gene: .
V gene: TRBV12-3/TRBV12-4
CDR3 DNA: TGTGCCAGCAGTTTCCGACTGTACTATGGCTACACCTTC
CDR3 protein: CASSFRLYYGYTF

clone size: .
J gene: TRBJ2-3
D gene: .
V gene: TRBV12-3/TRBV12-4
CDR3 DNA: TGTGCCAGCAGTCCCCCCACGGAAACCACAGATACGCAGTATTTT
CDR3 protein: CASSPPTETTDTQYF

clone size: .
J gene: TRBJ1-6
D gene: .
V gene: TRBV6-5
CDR3 DNA: TGTGCCAGCAGTTACTCTGGCAGGGAGAGCTCCTATAATTCACCCCTCCACTTT
CDR3 protein: CASSYSGRESSYNSPLHF

clone size: .
J gene: TRBJ2-3
D gene: TRBD2
V gene: TRBV5-1
CDR3 DNA: TGCGCCAGCAGCTTCATGCGGGAGGCGGGCACAGATACGCAGTATTTT
CDR3 protein: CASSFMREAGTDTQYF

clone size: .
J gene: TRBJ1-2
D gene: .
V gene: TRBV6-2/TRBV6-3
CDR3 DNA: TGTGCCAGCAGTTACTCCCCAGACAGGAGCTATGGCTACACCTTC
CDR3 protein: CASSYSPDRSYGYTF

clone size: .
J gene: TRBJ2-1
D gene: .
V gene: TRBV12-3/TRBV12-4
CDR3 DNA: TGTGCCAGCAGTCCAAGAGACAGGTACAATGAGCAGTTCTTC
CDR3 protein: CASSPRDRYNEQFF

clone size: .
J gene: TRBJ2-7
D gene: TRBD2
V gene: TRBV20-1
CDR3 DNA: TGCAGTGTCCCGACGGGGACTAGCGTAGCCTACGAGCAGTACTTC
CDR3 protein: CSVPTGTSVAYEQYF

clone size: .
J gene: TRBJ2-7
D gene: TRBD1
V gene: TRBV30
CDR3 DNA: TGTGCCTGGGGTGGACTGTCAGGGGGCGGATACGAGCAGTACTTC
CDR3 protein: CAWGGLSGGGYEQYF

clone size: .
J gene: TRBJ2-1
D gene: .
V gene: TRBV11-2
CDR3 DNA: TGTGCCAGCAGCTCCGGAAGGGGGGGGCCTGAGCAGTTCTTC
CDR3 protein: CASSSGRGGPEQFF

clone size: .
J gene: TRBJ2-1
D gene: .
V gene: TRBV13
CDR3 DNA: TGTGCCAGCAGCCCCGGGACGGCAACCTACAATGAGCAGTTCTTC
CDR3 protein: CASSPGTATYNEQFF

clone size: once
J gene: TRBJ1-5
D gene: .
V gene: TRBV21-1
CDR3 DNA: TGTGCCAGCACCCCGGGACAGCGGTATAGCAATCAGCCCCAGCATTTT
CDR3 protein: CASTPGQRYSNQPQHF

clone size: .
J gene: TRBJ1-1
D gene: .
V gene: TRBV20-1
CDR3 DNA: TGCAGTGCCCAAAACACTGAAGCTTTCTTT
CDR3 protein: CSAQNTEAFF

clone size: .
J gene: TRBJ2-1
D gene: .
V gene: TRBV19
CDR3 DNA: TGTGCCACCGCCGGGACTGGTTACAATGAGCAGTTCTTC
CDR3 protein: CATAGTGYNEQFF

clone size: .
J gene: TRBJ2-1
D gene: TRBD2
V gene: TRBV20-1
CDR3 DNA: TGCAGCGGGCACGAGGGAGGGACGGTGAATGAGCAGTTCTTC
CDR3 protein: CSGHEGGTVNEQFF

clone size: .
J gene: TRBJ2-7
D gene: TRBD2
V gene: TRBV6-1
CDR3 DNA: TGTGCCAGCAGTGATAGGACTAGTCCATACGAGCAGTACTTC
CDR3 protein: CASSDRTSPYEQYF

clone size: .
J gene: TRBJ2-2
D gene: .
V gene: TRBV9
CDR3 DNA: TGTGCCAGCAGCGTAGCTACCTGGGGGCAAGCGAACACCGGGGAGCTGTTTTTT
CDR3 protein: CASSVATWGQANTGELFF

clone size: .
J gene: TRBJ2-7
D gene: TRBD1
V gene: TRBV14
CDR3 DNA: TGTGCCAGCAGCCAAGATCTTGGACAGGGGGGCTACGAGCAGTACTTC
CDR3 protein: CASSQDLGQGGYEQYF

clone size: .
J gene: TRBJ2-7
D gene: TRBD1
V gene: TRBV20-1
CDR3 DNA: TGCAGTGCACTTGACAGGGGGTCGGGGGAGCAGTACTTC
CDR3 protein: CSALDRGSGEQYF

clone size: once
J gene: TRBJ2-3
D gene: TRBD1
V gene: TRBV19
CDR3 DNA: TGTGCCAGTAGCGACAGGGTCGGGGATACGCAGTATTTT
CDR3 protein: CASSDRVGDTQYF

clone size: once
J gene: TRBJ1-1
D gene: .
V gene: TRBV20-1
CDR3 DNA: TGCAGTGCTAGTAGTGGGGAGGTGAAAGCTTTCTTT
CDR3 protein: CSASSGEVKAFF

clone size: few
J gene: TRBJ2-2
D gene: TRBD2
V gene: TRBV6-1
CDR3 DNA: TGTGCCAGCCTTCTAGCGGGGAACACCGGGGAGCTGTTTTTT
CDR3 protein: CASLLAGNTGELFF

clone size: .
J gene: TRBJ1-2
D gene: TRBD1
V gene: TRBV3-1
CDR3 DNA: TGTGCCAGCAGTCAAGAGGGAGGGGGCCCTAACTTCTATGGCTACACCTTC
CDR3 protein: CASSQEGGGPNFYGYTF

clone size: .
J gene: TRBJ1-2
D gene: .
V gene: TRBV2
CDR3 DNA: TGTGCCAGCAATGGAGGGAATGGCTACACCTTC
CDR3 protein: CASNGGNGYTF

clone size: .
J gene: TRBJ2-7
D gene: .
V gene: TRBV28
CDR3 DNA: TGTGCCAGCTTTACGTCTGGGACACCTAGCTCCTACGAGCAGTACTTC
CDR3 protein: CASFTSGTPSSYEQYF

clone size: .
J gene: TRBJ2-7
D gene: .
V gene: TRBV10-1
CDR3 DNA: TGCGCCAGCAGTCACCGGGACACATCCTACGAGCAGTACTTC
CDR3 protein: CASSHRDTSYEQYF

clone size: .
J gene: TRBJ2-3
D gene: .
V gene: TRBV20-1
CDR3 DNA: TGCAGTGCCGTCGAAGGAGCGAGTCATCTGGATACGCAGTATTTT
CDR3 protein: CSAVEGASHLDTQYF

clone size: .
J gene: TRBJ1-2
D gene: TRBD1
V gene: TRBV7-9
CDR3 DNA: TGTGCCAGCAGCCTTTGGGACAGGGTCGGTGATGGCTACACCTTC
CDR3 protein: CASSLWDRVGDGYTF

clone size: once
J gene: TRBJ2-2
D gene: .
V gene: TRBV5-8
CDR3 DNA: TGTGCCAGCAGCTTGGCGGTCGGGGAGCTGTTTTTT
CDR3 protein: CASSLAVGELFF

clone size: .
J gene: TRBJ1-2
D gene: TRBD1
V gene: TRBV27
CDR3 DNA: TGTGCCAGCAGTTTAAGTGGACAGGGGCCTCCAGCCCTCTATGGCTACACCTTC
CDR3 protein: CASSLSGQGPPALYGYTF

clone size: .
J gene: TRBJ2-5
D gene: .
V gene: TRBV3-1
CDR3 DNA: TGTGCCAGCAGCCAAGGCGGGACCAAGCAAGAGACCCAGTACTTC
CDR3 protein: CASSQGGTKQETQYF

clone size: .
J gene: TRBJ2-2
D gene: .
V gene: TRBV19
CDR3 DNA: TGTGCCAGTAAGTGGGCCTCCGGGGAGCTGTTTTTT
CDR3 protein: CASKWASGELFF

clone size: few
J gene: TRBJ2-1
D gene: .
V gene: TRBV11-1
CDR3 DNA: TGTGCCAGCAGCTTACTGGTCTCCCCCAATTGGCAGTTCTTC
CDR3 protein: CASSLLVSPNWQFF

clone size: once
J gene: TRBJ2-7
D gene: TRBD1
V gene: TRBV9
CDR3 DNA: TGTGCCAGCAGCGTAACAGGGGTGGACGAGCAGTACTTC
CDR3 protein: CASSVTGVDEQYF

clone size: .
J gene: TRBJ2-5
D gene: .
V gene: TRBV5-1
CDR3 DNA: TGCGCCAGCAGCTTGTGGTCCCGGGAGACCCAGTACTTC
CDR3 protein: CASSLWSRETQYF

clone size: .
J gene: TRBJ2-7
D gene: TRBD1
V gene: TRBV19
CDR3 DNA: TGTGCCAGTAGTATCACAGGGGGCTACAGCTCCTACGAGCAGTACTTC
CDR3 protein: CASSITGGYSSYEQYF

clone size: .
J gene: TRBJ2-7
D gene: TRBD2
V gene: TRBV7-6
CDR3 DNA: TGTGCCAGCAGCTTAATCGAACGGACTAGCGGGAGTATCGCCTACGAGCAGTACTTC
CDR3 protein: CASSLIERTSGSIAYEQYF

clone size: .
J gene: TRBJ1-1
D gene: .
V gene: TRBV5-4
CDR3 DNA: TGTGCCAGCAGCTTGCGGTTCTGGGGGGGCACTGAAGCTTTCTTT
CDR3 protein: CASSLRFWGGTEAFF

clone size: .
J gene: TRBJ2-1
D gene: .
V gene: TRBV15
CDR3 DNA: TGTGCCACCAGCGGAGATTACAATGAGCAGTTCTTC
CDR3 protein: CATSGDYNEQFF

clone size: once
J gene: TRBJ1-1
D gene: .
V gene: TRBV4-1
CDR3 DNA: TGCGCCAGCAGCCAAGATCTGCCGAGTGAAGCTTTCTTT
CDR3 protein: CASSQDLPSEAFF

clone size: .
J gene: TRBJ2-5
D gene: .
V gene: TRBV7-9
CDR3 DNA: TGTGCCAGCAGTTATACCGTTGAAGGACAAGAGACCCAGTACTTC
CDR3 protein: CASSYTVEGQETQYF

clone size: .
J gene: TRBJ1-5
D gene: .
V gene: TRBV12-5
CDR3 DNA: TGTGCTAGGGGGGTCAATCAGCCCCAGCATTTT
CDR3 protein: CARGVNQPQHF